This TCR beta chain was identified in a study of CD8 T cells in Susac syndrome. Study results and limitations: By the study's own acknowledgment, its TCR sequencing and HLA analysis included relatively few individuals.

Looked up from germline, CDR1 is DFQATT and CDR2 is SNEGSKA (reference sequence). CDR3 length equals 20 residues. The ends lost 0 bases at V and 10 bases at J; junction bases unmatched: 25. Notes on this clonotype: Its antigen is still unknown.

Random hexamers were used to reverse transcribe about 0.5 to 1 ug of RNA. Multiplex immunoSEQ PCR targeted 54 Vbeta and 13 Jbeta TCR beta segments. TCRdb redid the calling of the immunoSEQ multiplex PCR reads with MiXCR, one entry per CDR3 protein. The sample carries roughly 200,000 distinct CDR3 sequences, about 95% recorded once. The controls were healthy donors who were matched for age and sex. Negative magnetic isolation gave CD8+ and CD4+ cells; FACS enriched CD8+ TEMRA. The chain has TRBV20-1 and TRBJ2-3; TRBD2 matches 10 bases. Sequenced: CD4+ T cells from PBMCs. This TCR derives from a human donor in good health. As DNA, the CDR3 is TGCAGTGCTAGAGATCGAATGGGTCTAGCGGGAGAAAGAGCGAAGGGTCCGCAGTATTTT. It is translated as CSARDRMGLAGERAKGPQYF.